The 9 T cell receptor beta chains presented below share a single source sample, sequenced in a study of CD8+ T cells in alopecia areata (dated by TCRdb to the late 2010s). Libraries came from the immunoSEQ multiplex PCR assay. RNA was extracted from all samples and reverse transcribed into cDNA as template for TCR sequencing. The table comes from immuneACCESS by way of TCRdb, which keeps in-frame sequences with V and J called. Part of the clones is missing from these tables; in studies checked, under half for an unresolved V gene and the rest for unknown reasons. The sample has 100,000 to 130,000 clones on record, 55% to 60% of them singletons. Of the sample, roughly 25% falls within the top ten clones. The sample was NKG2D-low CD8+ T cells sorted from blood. Explained via the paper, the cell subset or site label denotes: sorted CD8+ NKG2D-low blood T cells. These receptors were obtained from a human donor with alopecia areata.

The chain recombines TRBV29-1 with TRBJ1-1; maybe TRBD1 (5 bases). Germline CDR1 SQVTM, CDR2 ANQGSEA. Trimming cost V 6 bases and J 1 base, with 15 bases left between them. The CDR3 is made up of 14 amino acids. The CDR3 DNA is TGCAGCGTCGAGCTTCGGGGCTCGAACACTGAAGCTTTCTTT. Amino acid sequence: CSVELRGSNTEAFF.

The chain couples TRBV13 to TRBJ2-2; no clear D gene. This CDR3 is 14 amino acids long. V was clipped by 2 bases and J by 5 bases, with 9 bases between them. Germline V gene sequence: CDR1 PRHDT, CDR2 FYEKMQ (reference sequence). The CDR3 sequence is CASSLPSRTGELFF. In DNA form, the CDR3 reads TGTGCCAGCAGCTTACCTAGTCGGACCGGGGAGCTGTTTTTT.

The chain couples TRBV5-1 to TRBJ2-5; D remains ambiguous. CDR1 and CDR2 (germline): SGHRS, YFSETQ. V was clipped by 1 base and J by 4 bases, with 8 bases between them. The CDR3 totals 13 residues. Here the CDR3 DNA reads TGCGCCAGCAGCTTGAGGGTTCGAGAGACCCAGTACTTC. It codes for CASSLRVRETQYF.

The sample holds a few counts of this clone. This chain links TRBV29-1 with TRBJ2-5; D not certain. Trimming cost V 3 bases and J 0 bases, with 5 bases left between them. This CDR3 is 12 amino acids long. The germline V gene encodes CDR1 SQVTM and CDR2 ANQGSEA. The CDR3 nucleotides read TGCAGCGTTGAGGGTTACCAAGAGACCCAGTACTTC. The encoded protein is CSVEGYQETQYF.

This sequence joins TRBV27 and TRBJ2-5; no firm D call. Trimming pared 5 bases from V and 4 bases from J, leaving 8 bases between. This CDR3 comprises 12 residues. Germline-derived CDR1 and CDR2 are MNHEY and SMNVEV (reference sequence). This CDR3 reads CASSDSPETQYF. For the CDR3, the DNA is TGTGCCAGCAGTGACTCCCCAGAGACCCAGTACTTC.

The chain carries TRBV9 and TRBJ2-1; 8 positions agree with TRBD1. The ends lost 4 bases at V and 4 bases at J; junction bases unmatched: 7. CDR1 is SGDLS and CDR2 is YYNGEE in the germline V gene. The CDR3 spans 15 residues. The CDR3 sequence is CASSPKGQEYNEQFF. CDR3 bases: TGTGCCAGCAGCCCGAAGGGACAGGAATACAATGAGCAGTTCTTC.

The chain is built from TRBV7-8 and TRBJ2-3; TRBD1 matches at 8 bases. The CDR3 has 15 residues. Germline V gene lookup returns CDR1 SGHVS and CDR2 FQNEAQ. Losses at the gene ends were 3 bases for V and 2 bases for J; bases not matched to a gene: 4. The CDR3 coding sequence is TGTGCCAGCAGCTTGAAGGACAGGGACACAGATACGCAGTATTTT. Protein product: CASSLKDRDTDTQYF.

The J gene is TRBJ1-2, the V gene TRBV27; D is uncertain. CDR1 is MNHEY, CDR2 SMNVEV, per germline (reference sequence). The V end lost 3 bases, the J end lost 5 bases, and 19 bases lay between the germline ends. This CDR3 region has 16 residues. CDR3 loop: CASSFGDGSIFYGYTF. CDR3 coding DNA: TGTGCCAGCAGTTTTGGGGATGGCAGCATCTTTTATGGCTACACCTTC.

The rearrangement links TRBV4-1 to TRBJ2-1, with TRBD2 matching over 11 bases. Germline V gives CDR1 MGHRA, CDR2 YSYEKL. The length of the CDR3 is 16 residues. V dropped 3 bases and J dropped 8; count of bases not matched to a gene: 9. CDR3 sequence (DNA): TGCGCCAGCAGCCAGGAACTAGCGGGAGCTAGAGATGAGCAGTTCTTC. This codes for CASSQELAGARDEQFF.